These 20 T cell receptor beta chains were sequenced from one sample in a study of blood T cell repertoires in COVID-19. Assay: immunoSEQ multiplex PCR; the TCRdb copy retains only in-frame clones and omits some. The sample comprises about 230,000 clones, approximately 83% of which are singletons, and about 4.5% rests with the top ten. Input material: peripheral blood. These receptors originate from a man in his fifties with active or convalescent COVID-19.

The chain carries TRBV7-2 and TRBJ1-6; D is possibly TRBD1 (5 bases). V was trimmed by 1 base and J by 13 bases, leaving 14 bases between them. The CDR3 consists of 14 residues. Germline V CDR1 and CDR2: SGHTA, FQGNSA. The DNA of the CDR3 is TGTGCCAGCAGCTTAGGTGCAGGGTCCGTCCCCCTCCACTTT. Translating gives CASSLGAGSVPLHF.

This clone was counted only a few times. The chain links TRBV6-2 or TRBV6-3 to TRBJ2-7; 12 nucleotides match TRBD1. The CDR3 covers 16 residues. The V gene end was trimmed by 7 bases and the J gene end by 5 bases; junction bases not matched to a gene: 12. Germline loops: CDR1 MNHEY, CDR2 SVGEGT. The CDR3 sequence is CASIPGPGTGGHEQYF. CDR3 bases: TGTGCCAGCATCCCGGGACCTGGGACAGGGGGCCACGAGCAGTACTTC.

V usage is TRBV11-2 and J usage is TRBJ1-3; D might be TRBD1 (6 bases). The CDR3 sequence is 17 residues long. Germline-derived CDR1 and CDR2 are SGHAT and FQNNGV. V was clipped by 2 bases and J by 5 bases, with 19 bases between them. CDR3 in amino acids: CASSLNPNRASRNTIYF. DNA of the CDR3: TGTGCCAGCAGCTTAAACCCGAACAGGGCGAGTCGAAACACCATATATTTT.

In this sample, this clone turned up a few times. The chain carries TRBV5-5 and TRBJ2-7, with D maybe TRBD2 (7 bases). V was cut by 4 bases and J by 6 bases, with 20 bases left in between. There are 15 residues in the CDR3. Germline V gene sequence: CDR1 SGHKS, CDR2 YYEKEE (reference sequence). In DNA form, the CDR3 reads TGTGCCAGCAGCCCACCCGGGGGGCGTCACGGCGAGCAGTACTTC. Protein sequence: CASSPPGGRHGEQYF.

This clone was seen only a few times. The CDR3 spells CASTPGAGAGGAFF. In nucleotides, the CDR3 is TGCGCCAGCACTCCTGGGGCAGGGGCAGGGGGAGCTTTCTTT. The V and J genes are TRBV5-1 and TRBJ1-1, with 7 bases fitting TRBD1. The CDR3 loop spans 14 amino acids. Per the germline V gene, CDR1 is SGHRS and CDR2 is YFSETQ. V lost 6 bases and J lost 10; bases outside the gene matches: 15.

V usage is TRBV11-1 and J usage is TRBJ1-3; 7 nucleotides align to TRBD1. CDR3 length equals 16 residues. In germline, CDR1 is SGHAT, CDR2 FQDESV (reference sequence). Trimming at V came to 7 bases and at J to 0 bases, leaving 9 bases not matched to a gene. The CDR3: CASNNPGQSSGNTIYF. The CDR3 nucleotides are TGTGCCAGCAACAATCCGGGACAGAGCTCTGGAAACACCATATATTTT.

The CDR3 protein is CAGTANTEAFF. The CDR3 DNA sequence: TGTGCCGGGACAGCGAACACTGAAGCTTTCTTT. The chain links TRBV7-9 to TRBJ1-1; 7 nucleotides align to TRBD1. Germline V CDR1 and CDR2: SEHNR, FQNEAQ (reference sequence). The V segment lost 11 bases and the J segment 1 base; nucleotides outside the gene matches: 1. This CDR3 contains 11 residues.

The chain combines TRBV25-1 with TRBJ1-1; possibly TRBD1 for D (6 bases). This CDR3 has 13 amino acids. CDR1 is MGHDK and CDR2 is SYGVNS in the germline V gene. V lost 6 bases, J lost 6 bases, and 14 bases lay in between. The DNA for the CDR3 is TGTGCCAGCAGAAGGGGGGGGCTGGCTGAAGCTTTCTTT. Protein product: CASRRGGLAEAFF.

In this sample, this clone turned up once. The chain joins TRBV9 to TRBJ2-2, with D possibly being TRBD1 (6 bases). Germline assignment: CDR1 SGDLS and CDR2 YYNGEE. V lost 4 bases, J lost 0 bases, and 13 bases lay in between. This CDR3 contains 16 residues. This chain's CDR3 is CASSPRTGTNTGELFF. In DNA, the CDR3 is TGTGCCAGCAGCCCTCGCACAGGGACGAACACCGGGGAGCTGTTTTTT. The full variable domain, in which reference TRBV9 and TRBJ2-2 provide the parts outside the CDR3, is DSGVTQTPKHLITATGQRVTLRCSPRSGDLSVYWYQQSLDQGLQFLIQYYNGEERAKGNILERFSAQQFPDLHSELNLSSLELGDSALYFCASSPRTGTNTGELFFGEGSRLTVL.

The J gene is TRBJ1-5, the V gene TRBV5-1; 10 positions match TRBD1. Trimming cost V 4 bases and J 4 bases; bases outside gene matches: 5. Germline CDR1 SGHRS, CDR2 YFSETQ. There are 15 residues in the CDR3. The CDR3 is CASSVTGGGNQPQHF. CDR3 DNA sequence: TGCGCCAGCAGCGTGACAGGGGGCGGGAATCAGCCCCAGCATTTT.

The V gene is TRBV30, the J gene TRBJ1-1, with D unclear. The ends were cut back, 4 bases at V and 2 bases at J, with 11 bases in the middle. The CDR3 totals 13 residues. Germline CDR1 reads GTSNPN; CDR2 reads SVGIG (reference sequence). CDR3 DNA: TGTGCCTGGATCCGGGAACTCAACACTGAAGCTTTCTTT. Its translation is CAWIRELNTEAFF.

V gene TRBV6-5 combines with J gene TRBJ1-2, with no clear D. CDR3 length: 14 amino acids. Trimming cost V 6 bases and J 4 bases, with 15 bases left between them. Germline-derived CDR1 and CDR2 are MNHEY and SVGAGI. The CDR3 coding sequence is TGTGCCAGCAGCCCCACAGCCGGATTCTATGGCTACACCTTC. The encoded protein is CASSPTAGFYGYTF.

V gene TRBV19 combines with J gene TRBJ2-2; D may be TRBD2 (6 bases). This CDR3 is 16 amino acids long. Germline V lookup: CDR1 LNHDA, CDR2 SQIVND (reference sequence). V gave up 5 bases and J gave up 1 base, with 14 bases separating them. The CDR3 here is CASSFPRGMNTGELFF. The CDR3 bases are TGTGCCAGTAGTTTCCCTCGGGGGATGAACACCGGGGAGCTGTTTTTT.

This clone occurred a few times. The chain joins TRBV6-5 to TRBJ1-1, with TRBD1 as a possible D gene (6 bases). The germline CDR1 and CDR2 sequences are MNHEY and SVGAGI. CDR3 size: 12 residues. V lost 6 bases and J 6 bases, leaving 11 bases between the germline ends. The DNA of the CDR3 is TGTGCCAGCAGCCCGACAGGTTCTGAAGCTTTCTTT. This encodes CASSPTGSEAFF.

The chain recombines TRBV9 with TRBJ2-1, with D perhaps matching TRBD2 (5 bases). V was cut by 4 bases and J by 8 bases, with 10 bases left in between. This CDR3 has 12 amino acids. CDR1 is SGDLS, CDR2 YYNGEE, per germline. The CDR3 region is CASSPPGYEQFF. The CDR3 DNA reads as TGTGCCAGCAGCCCTCCGGGGTATGAGCAGTTCTTC.

The genes are TRBV7-9 and TRBJ2-7, with 7 bases matching TRBD2. The CDR3 is 13 residues long. Trimming removed 3 bases from V and 4 bases from J; junction bases left unmatched: 3. The germline gives CDR1 SEHNR, CDR2 FQNEAQ (reference sequence). The CDR3 nucleotides are TGTGCCAGCAGCTTTGTTAGCGGGTACGAGCAGTACTTC. Translating it yields CASSFVSGYEQYF.

This rearrangement joins TRBV19 to TRBJ1-4; D is unresolved. V was shortened by 6 bases and J by 0 bases, with 8 bases between the two germline ends. The CDR3 runs to 14 residues. In germline, CDR1 is LNHDA, CDR2 SQIVND (reference sequence). The CDR3 sequence is CASSLAPTNEKLFF. The DNA for the CDR3 is TGTGCCAGTAGCCTAGCTCCAACTAATGAAAAACTGTTTTTT.

The chain uses TRBV5-4 and TRBJ1-1; D gene ambiguous. The ends were cut back, 4 bases at V and 1 base at J, with 8 bases in the middle. This CDR3 has 13 amino acids. Germline lookup yields CDR1 SGHNT and CDR2 YYREEE (reference sequence). CDR3 amino acids: CASSANRNTEAFF. The CDR3 region has the DNA TGTGCCAGCAGCGCGAACAGGAACACTGAAGCTTTCTTT. Looking up the rest from reference TRBV5-4 and TRBJ1-1 gives the full variable domain: ETGVTQSPTHLIKTRGQQVTLRCSSQSGHNTVSWYQQALGQGPQFIFQYYREEENGRGNFPPRFSGLQFPNYSSELNVNALELDDSALYLCASSANRNTEAFFGQGTRLTVV.

The chain employs TRBV4-2 and TRBJ1-2; the match to TRBD1 covers 9 bases. Germline V gives CDR1 LGHNA, CDR2 YNFKEQ. Trimming at V came to 4 bases and at J to 4 bases, leaving 13 bases not matched to a gene. The CDR3 is 17 amino acids. CDR3 residues: CASSPYRDRVGSYGYTF. The CDR3 region has the DNA TGTGCCAGCAGCCCCTACCGGGACAGGGTGGGGAGCTATGGCTACACCTTC.

This chain uses TRBV6-6 with TRBJ1-2, with TRBD1 matching 8 bases. CDR3 length equals 14 residues. V shed 4 bases and J 4 bases; nucleotides not matched to a gene: 5. CDR1 and CDR2 (germline): MNHNY, SVGAGI (reference sequence). CDR3 bases: TGTGCCAGCAGTTCGACTACAGGGGGCTATGGCTACACCTTC. Translation: CASSSTTGGYGYTF.